One sample yielded the 19 T cell receptor beta chains listed below, sequenced in a study of T cells expressing NK-cell markers. TCRdb reworked the 5' RACE reads into one entry per CDR3 protein, no DNA. The sample table includes about 150,000 distinct CDR3 sequences. The source material was blood T cells: a sorted CD56 or NKG2C T cell subset, CD4+ or CD8+ T cells, or bulk PBMC T cells (not recorded which). All receptors derive from a man aged 18 to 30 in good health.

The chain links TRBV10-1 to TRBJ2-5; TCRdb calls TRBD2, which cannot be checked without DNA. Germline V gene sequence: CDR1 WNHNN, CDR2 SYGVQD (reference sequence). This CDR3 has 15 amino acids. CDR3 in amino acids: CASSESSGTPETQYF.

The chain links TRBV20-1 to TRBJ2-1. The V gene's germline CDR1 is DFQATT and CDR2 SNEGSKA (reference sequence). The CDR3 length is 16 residues. This CDR3 is CSARVVGLSSYNEQFF.

The chain couples TRBV27 to TRBJ2-1; as DNA is missing, the TRBD2 call by TCRdb cannot be tested. The germline gives CDR1 MNHEY, CDR2 SMNVEV (reference sequence). This CDR3 region has 15 residues. CDR3: CASTSGTSSYNEQFF.

The chain couples TRBV7-9 to TRBJ2-1. The CDR3 contains 16 residues. Germline CDR1 and CDR2: SEHNR and FQNEAQ (reference sequence). CDR3 amino acids: CASSSLRIDFYNEQFF.

V gene TRBV14 combines with J gene TRBJ2-7; checking the TCRdb D call of TRBD2 is not possible without DNA. Germline-derived CDR1 and CDR2 are SGHDN and FVKESK. This CDR3 has 15 residues. The CDR3 loop is CASSHLAGGSYEQYF.

The CDR3 here is CASYGGTDTQYF. The V gene is TRBV12-3 or TRBV12-4, the J gene TRBJ2-3. The CDR3 is made up of 12 amino acids.

The V and J genes are TRBV4-3 and TRBJ1-5. This CDR3 is built from 13 residues. Germline CDR1 reads LGHNA; CDR2 reads YSLEER. Here the CDR3 reads CASSPASDQPQHF.

The chain couples TRBV4-1 to TRBJ2-1. The CDR3 consists of 14 residues. CDR1 is MGHRA, CDR2 YSYEKL, per germline. CDR3 region: CASSQESSGNEQFF.

This sequence joins TRBV20-1 and TRBJ2-7; TCRdb reports TRBD1, a call that lacks DNA to check it against. This CDR3 has 14 amino acids. The V gene's germline CDR1 is DFQATT and CDR2 SNEGSKA (reference sequence). This CDR3 is CSALTGSPSYEQYF.

This sequence joins TRBV7-9 and TRBJ2-1; the TCRdb D gene call, TRBD2, has no DNA to confirm it. CDR1 SEHNR and CDR2 FQNEAQ come from the germline V gene (reference sequence). The CDR3 consists of 17 residues. This CDR3 is CASSPHNSGSSYNEQFF.

The J gene is TRBJ2-1, the V gene TRBV7-8; absent DNA, TCRdb's TRBD2 call cannot be checked. The CDR3 sequence is 15 residues long. Germline CDR1 SGHVS, CDR2 FQNEAQ. CDR3 residues: CASSLEAGAYNEQFF.

The J gene is TRBJ2-7, the V gene TRBV6-2 or TRBV6-3; the D call of TRBD2 rests on TCRdb alone, since no DNA is present to check it. The CDR3 extends over 11 amino acids. The germline V gene encodes CDR1 MNHEY and CDR2 SVGEGT. The CDR3 sequence: CASGLPYEQYF.

This chain uses TRBV7-6 with TRBJ2-6; TCRdb selects TRBD1, and the lack of DNA leaves this call unchecked. This CDR3 is built from 15 residues. Germline CDR1 SGHVS, CDR2 FNYEAQ. The CDR3 loop reads CASSLGGAGANVLTF.

The chain recombines TRBV15 with TRBJ2-4; TCRdb indicates TRBD1, and absent DNA this call remains unverified. Germline CDR1 reads LNHNV; CDR2 reads YYDKDF (reference sequence). The CDR3 is 14 residues long. The CDR3 loop reads CATSRPGSQNIQYF.

The J gene is TRBJ2-3, the V gene TRBV9; the D gene TCRdb calls, TRBD1, cannot be checked with no DNA. The CDR3 covers 16 residues. CDR1 and CDR2 from the germline V gene are SGDLS and YYNGEE. The CDR3 sequence: CASSRDRDRFIDTQYF.

V is TRBV20-1 and J is TRBJ2-1. The germline gives CDR1 DFQATT, CDR2 SNEGSKA (reference sequence). The CDR3 has 13 amino acids. The CDR3 spells CSAPFGAYNEQFF.

The chain has TRBV12-3 or TRBV12-4 and TRBJ1-1; TCRdb selects TRBD1, and the lack of DNA leaves this call unchecked. This CDR3 spans 16 amino acids. The CDR3 is CASSTGTVPMNTEAFF.

The CDR3 protein is CASSLLLGSYEQYF. The V gene is TRBV7-8, the J gene TRBJ2-7. This CDR3 has 14 residues. Germline-derived CDR1 and CDR2 are SGHVS and FQNEAQ.

This sequence joins TRBV12-3 or TRBV12-4 and TRBJ2-2. CDR3 length equals 14 residues. The CDR3 sequence is CASRDSGNTGELFF.